This entry is about one T cell receptor beta chain. cDNA synthesis used a TRAV/TRBV-specific primer set for both chains. The PCR that amplified TCRs ran for about 18 cycles, relying on a constant-region primer and a V-primer adapter. TCRdb reprocessed the reads with MiXCR, giving one entry per CDR3 protein. The data hold tens of thousands of distinct CDR3 sequences, with less than 30% observed a single time. This specimen comes from a study of low-dose radiotherapy and immunotherapy resistance in tumors. Time point noted: before trial treatment. V lost 5 bases and J 5 bases, leaving 15 bases between the germline ends. This CDR3 comprises 14 residues. CDR1 is SGHVS, CDR2 FQNEAQ, per germline.

The specimen comprised PBMCs, sampled before treatment. This clonotype was obtained from a male donor with rectosigmoid adenocarcinoma. This chain uses TRBV7-8 with TRBJ2-5; maybe TRBD1 (6 bases). This CDR3 is CASSLPTGIETQYF. The CDR3 nucleotides are TGTGCCAGCAGCCTGCCTACAGGGATCGAGACCCAGTACTTC.